A selection of T cell receptor beta chains follows, all from one sample in a study of vaccination and CD4 T cells after COVID-19. Their target antigens are unknown. Each CDR3 protein is one row after TCRdb ran MiXCR on the PCR reads. The table shows 3,500 to 4,500 distinct CDR3 sequences, with 16% occurring only once. The sample was CD4+ T cells from blood, cultured in vitro. These receptors all stem from a human donor who had recovered from COVID-19. The CDR3 runs from the conserved cysteine through the conserved F or W. The order of the fields is clone size, D gene, V gene, J gene, CDR3 protein, CDR3 DNA. A D gene is named only where the DNA matches it firmly. A row's size may be missing; if present it is once, few, many or a size class.

-	-	TRBV2	TRBJ2-3	CASSPWGSHTDTQYF	TGTGCCAGCTCCCCCTGGGGGTCCCACACAGATACGCAGTATTTT
few	TRBD1	TRBV5-1	TRBJ1-1	CASSPTTGGRSEAFF	TGCGCCAGCAGCCCTACGACAGGGGGTAGGTCTGAAGCTTTCTTT
-	TRBD1	TRBV18	TRBJ2-2	CASSPQGAKNTGELFF	TGTGCCAGCTCACCGCAGGGGGCTAAGAACACCGGGGAGCTGTTTTTT
-	TRBD1	TRBV6-1	TRBJ2-5	CASSEGGQGTETQYF	TGTGCCAGCAGTGAAGGTGGACAGGGGACAGAGACCCAGTACTTC
medium-sized	-	TRBV30	TRBJ1-5	CAWSKGQGSNQPQHF	TGTGCCTGGAGTAAGGGCCAGGGCTCCAATCAGCCCCAGCATTTT
few	TRBD1	TRBV12-3/TRBV12-4	TRBJ1-2	CASRYKQGNYGYTF	TGTGCCAGCAGATATAAACAGGGGAACTATGGCTACACCTTC
-	-	TRBV19	TRBJ1-2	CASTTDRSGYTF	TGTGCCAGTACCACAGACAGATCTGGCTACACCTTC
-	TRBD2	TRBV7-9	TRBJ2-3	CASSLGTGGSDTQYF	TGTGCCAGCAGCTTAGGAACGGGGGGATCGGATACGCAGTATTTT
-	TRBD2	TRBV5-4	TRBJ2-7	CASSTSGGRYEQYF	TGTGCCAGCAGCACCAGCGGGGGGAGATACGAGCAGTACTTC
-	TRBD1	TRBV9	TRBJ2-2	CASRGTNRGSGELFF	TGTGCCAGCAGGGGTACTAACAGGGGGTCCGGGGAGCTGTTTTTT
-	-	TRBV7-2	TRBJ1-1	CASSLAVPGMTEAFF	TGTGCCAGCAGCTTAGCCGTACCCGGGATGACTGAAGCTTTCTTT
few	-	TRBV4-2	TRBJ2-1	CASSQDLGGEDNEQFF	TGTGCCAGCAGCCAAGATCTTGGCGGGGAGGACAATGAGCAGTTCTTC
-	-	TRBV23-1	TRBJ2-5	CASSRDRLANQETQYF	TGCGCCAGCAGCCGCGATAGGTTAGCAAACCAAGAGACCCAGTACTTC
-	TRBD1	TRBV11-2	TRBJ1-1	CASSPARGGTEAFF	TGTGCCAGCAGCCCGGCCAGGGGGGGCACTGAAGCTTTCTTT
medium-sized	TRBD2	TRBV7-3	TRBJ2-3	CASSPRERDTQYF	TGTGCCAGCAGCCCGCGGGAGCGTGATACGCAGTATTTT
-	-	TRBV7-3	TRBJ1-1	CASSLGRGGNTEAFF	TGTGCCAGCAGCCTAGGTCGGGGAGGGAACACTGAAGCTTTCTTT